Listed below are T cell receptor beta chains from one sample, sequenced in a study of Ad26.COV2.S vaccination and SARS-CoV-2 variants. This table comes from immunoSEQ multiplex PCR, and its TCRdb copy is limited to in-frame clones, with some not included. There are 350,000 to 500,000 clones in the sample; 90% occur only once, and around 4.5% lies in the top ten. Sample: peripheral blood, taken in a trial of Ad26.COV2.S vaccine versus placebo. Receptor source: a person aged 18-65 years who received the Ad26.COV2.S COVID-19 vaccine or a placebo. The CDR3 runs from the conserved cysteine through the conserved F or W. Fields, in order: V gene, CDR3 protein.

V gene: TRBV19
CDR3 protein: CASSILGGRAMNEQFF

V gene: TRBV6-2/TRBV6-3
CDR3 protein: CASSYSRGDYEQYF

V gene: TRBV27
CDR3 protein: CASRLSYEQYF

V gene: TRBV7-8
CDR3 protein: CASSGSRGVAALRGDEQFF

V gene: TRBV27
CDR3 protein: CASSGPYLTEQFF

V gene: TRBV11-2
CDR3 protein: CASSSYSGSSYEQYF

V gene: TRBV6-2/TRBV6-3
CDR3 protein: CASSSHRGGYEQYF

V gene: TRBV7-9
CDR3 protein: CASSLGSAVSYEQYF

V gene: TRBV7-8
CDR3 protein: CASSSVRTYEQYF

V gene: TRBV19
CDR3 protein: CASSIGGQIQETQYF

V gene: TRBV24-1
CDR3 protein: CATSDSGTSGGQETQYF

V gene: TRBV30
CDR3 protein: CAWSDGLAVETQYF

V gene: TRBV23-1
CDR3 protein: CASNPSRQGTILGNTIYF

V gene: TRBV27
CDR3 protein: CASSFQTTTDTQYF

V gene: TRBV15
CDR3 protein: CATSRGTSGSYEQYF

V gene: TRBV5-1
CDR3 protein: CASSLALPQETQYF

V gene: TRBV6-1
CDR3 protein: CASSDGNSGNTIYF

V gene: TRBV11-3
CDR3 protein: CASSFGDRDEQYF

V gene: TRBV10-3
CDR3 protein: CAISAGTSVSYNEQFF

V gene: TRBV4-1
CDR3 protein: CASSQDRASGSWAQYF

V gene: TRBV5-1
CDR3 protein: CASSLLTSGGRDTQYF

V gene: TRBV5-1
CDR3 protein: CASSTTRGGQETQYF

V gene: TRBV28
CDR3 protein: CASSFGQLEAFF

V gene: TRBV6-2/TRBV6-3
CDR3 protein: CASSSQGHNEQFF

V gene: TRBV4-1
CDR3 protein: CASSQDRERNYEQYF

V gene: TRBV6-7
CDR3 protein: CASSPIAQNNEQFF

V gene: TRBV19
CDR3 protein: CASSIYNEVSTEAFF

V gene: TRBV5-6
CDR3 protein: CASSLTGVDDQPQHF

V gene: TRBV18
CDR3 protein: CASSPNEGASGYTF

V gene: TRBV9
CDR3 protein: CASSVGTLRDNEQFF

V gene: TRBV21-1
CDR3 protein: CASSSASNTGELFF

V gene: TRBV6-6
CDR3 protein: CASTPSGIAKNIQYF

V gene: TRBV7-8
CDR3 protein: CASSLELGGPYEQYF

V gene: TRBV6-5
CDR3 protein: CASMGVGGLEQYF

V gene: TRBV29-1
CDR3 protein: CSVDPGGNTIYF

V gene: TRBV30
CDR3 protein: CAWRWRTGLVFF

V gene: TRBV10-3
CDR3 protein: CAISDPGLAGVLDTQYF

V gene: TRBV10-3
CDR3 protein: CAISESTGSYEQYF

V gene: TRBV29-1
CDR3 protein: CSVVGQTWLAGVYEQYF

V gene: TRBV7-3
CDR3 protein: CASSMDRVDEQYF

V gene: TRBV9
CDR3 protein: CASSVVGAFAGELFF

V gene: TRBV7-9
CDR3 protein: CASSKTDARKETQYF

V gene: TRBV5-1
CDR3 protein: CASSPGQTNMNTEAFF

V gene: TRBV5-1
CDR3 protein: CASSTDKYPDEQYF

V gene: TRBV5-6
CDR3 protein: CASSLDRLNTEAFF

V gene: TRBV5-4
CDR3 protein: CASSLSARAGGNNEQFF

V gene: TRBV7-2
CDR3 protein: CATSRSTGDAEQFF

V gene: TRBV5-1
CDR3 protein: CASSLQGASGELFF

V gene: TRBV5-1
CDR3 protein: CASSSRTSNTGELFF

V gene: TRBV6-2/TRBV6-3
CDR3 protein: CASSYSQEAAPDSYEQYF

V gene: TRBV7-3
CDR3 protein: CASSSTGTRGDEQYF

V gene: TRBV5-1
CDR3 protein: CASSMGHEQFF

V gene: TRBV19
CDR3 protein: CASRSMRGSSYEQYF

V gene: TRBV20-1
CDR3 protein: CSASSGDEEAFF

V gene: TRBV27
CDR3 protein: CASRQQGNSPLHF

V gene: TRBV28
CDR3 protein: CASSLTRTGPGNTIYF

V gene: TRBV29-1
CDR3 protein: CSVAPGEKETQYF

V gene: TRBV5-5
CDR3 protein: CASWTGAYNEQFF

V gene: TRBV10-3
CDR3 protein: CAISDPGASRTYEQYF

V gene: TRBV10-3
CDR3 protein: CAISPQGMNTEAFF